Presented here are 23 T cell receptor beta chains from one specimen sequenced in a study of PD-L1 blockade in urothelial cancer. The repertoire was sequenced with immunoSEQ multiplex PCR; TCRdb's copy has only in-frame clones and lacks some. The sample holds 25,000 to 35,000 clones, approximately 87% seen once. Here the sequenced sample was PBMCs, taken around atezolizumab (anti-PD-L1) treatment. All receptors come from a man aged 45 to 65 with urothelial cancer.

This sequence joins TRBV5-1 and TRBJ2-7; 13 bases fit TRBD2. With 3 bases clipped from V and 5 bases from J, the junction kept 11 bases outside the gene matches. Germline V CDR1 and CDR2: SGHRS, YFSETQ. The length of the CDR3 is 17 residues. The CDR3 region is CASSSVNTGTSGNEQYF. The CDR3 bases are TGCGCCAGCAGCTCCGTTAATACCGGGACTAGCGGGAACGAGCAGTACTTC.

V and J are TRBV5-1 and TRBJ2-5; TRBD1 agrees at 9 bases. The CDR3 runs to 18 residues. CDR1 is SGHRS, CDR2 YFSETQ, per germline. V was clipped by 0 bases and J by 2 bases; unmatched bases: 11. CDR3: CASSLGGTGSSSQETQYF. CDR3 coding DNA: TGCGCCAGCAGCTTGGGGGGGACAGGGTCATCCTCTCAAGAGACCCAGTACTTC.

This chain uses TRBV5-1 with TRBJ2-1; D perhaps matches TRBD1 (5 bases). The germline V gene encodes CDR1 SGHRS and CDR2 YFSETQ. Trimming cost V 1 base and J 6 bases, with 17 bases left between them. CDR3 length equals 16 residues. Here the CDR3 reads CASSLRGRTETNEQFF. The CDR3 nucleotides are TGCGCCAGCAGCTTGAGGGGCCGCACCGAAACCAATGAGCAGTTCTTC.

This clone has just a few counts. J is TRBJ2-3 and V is TRBV9; weak D call: TRBD2 (6 bases). Trimming stripped 2 bases from V and 2 bases from J, with 9 bases between. The CDR3 loop spans 14 amino acids. Germline-derived CDR1 and CDR2 are SGDLS and YYNGEE. In DNA, the CDR3 is TGTGCCAGCAGCGTGTTAGCGGTCACAGATACGCAGTATTTT. This sequence encodes CASSVLAVTDTQYF.

There are a few counts of this clone. The chain uses TRBV6-4 and TRBJ2-3, with D tentatively TRBD2 (5 bases). This CDR3 comprises 16 residues. The V gene's germline CDR1 is MRHNA and CDR2 SNTAGT. The V and J ends lost 4 bases and 1 base respectively, with 15 bases between them. CDR3 bases: TGTGCCAGCAGTGTATACGCCGAGGGAGGCACAGATACGCAGTATTTT. As protein: CASSVYAEGGTDTQYF.

The V call is TRBV5-6, the J call TRBJ2-7; D remains ambiguous. Germline values: CDR1 SGHDT, CDR2 YYEEEE. This CDR3 spans 12 amino acids. Trimming took 0 bases from V and 4 from J, leaving 5 bases between them. The CDR3 reads CASSLAQYEQYF. The CDR3 DNA is TGTGCCAGCAGCTTGGCCCAATACGAGCAGTACTTC.

This chain links TRBV11-2 with TRBJ2-2, with D unclear. Germline V gives CDR1 SGHAT, CDR2 FQNNGV. This CDR3 is 14 amino acids long. V lost 7 bases, J lost 2 bases, and 11 bases lay in between. The CDR3 DNA sequence: TGTGCCAGCACCCCGAGACAAAACACCGGGGAGCTGTTTTTT. Translating gives CASTPRQNTGELFF.

V usage is TRBV7-2 and J usage is TRBJ2-7; no clear D gene. The CDR3 has 14 amino acids. Looked up from germline, CDR1 is SGHTA and CDR2 is FQGNSA. Trimming pared 5 bases from V and 7 bases from J, leaving 18 bases between. In DNA form, the CDR3 reads TGTGCCAGCAGCCATAACCTAATGCGCGAGGAGCAGTACTTC. Translating it yields CASSHNLMREEQYF.

This chain uses TRBV11-2 with TRBJ2-5; 8 bases are a match to TRBD2. The CDR3 is 13 residues long. CDR1 and CDR2 from the germline V gene are SGHAT and FQNNGV. After removal of 4 bases from V and 9 bases from J, the junction contained 7 bases not matched to a gene. CDR3 residues: CASSSGLALAQYF. DNA of the CDR3: TGTGCCAGCAGCTCCGGACTAGCTCTGGCCCAGTACTTC.

CDR3 region: CASGLRSGKEYF. The CDR3 bases are TGTGCCAGCGGACTACGAAGCGGGAAGGAGTACTTC. The V and J genes are TRBV27 and TRBJ2-7; 7 bases are shared with TRBD2. With 8 bases clipped from V and 11 bases from J, the junction kept 12 bases outside the gene matches. This CDR3 is 12 amino acids long. Looked up from germline, CDR1 is MNHEY and CDR2 is SMNVEV (reference sequence).

The chain recombines TRBV9 with TRBJ2-3, with a tentative D call TRBD1 (6 bases). This CDR3 has 13 residues. Germline CDR1 is SGDLS and CDR2 is YYNGEE. Trimming took 7 bases from V and 0 from J, leaving 9 bases between them. The chain's CDR3 is CASRDMSTDTQYF. Here the CDR3 DNA reads TGTGCCAGCCGGGACATGAGCACAGATACGCAGTATTTT.

This clone appeared a single time. The CDR3 nucleotides read TGTGCCAGCAGGCCCCGGGAGAGCTACTACGAGCAGTACTTC. The encoded protein is CASRPRESYYEQYF. The chain combines TRBV25-1 with TRBJ2-7; tentatively, D is TRBD2 (6 bases). Trimming stripped 6 bases from V and 3 bases from J, with 15 bases between. The CDR3 is 14 residues long. Germline CDR1 MGHDK, CDR2 SYGVNS.

This rearrangement joins TRBV19 to TRBJ1-4; 8 bases fit TRBD1. In germline, CDR1 is LNHDA, CDR2 SQIVND (reference sequence). The CDR3 is 21 amino acids. Unmatched junction bases numbered 18, after V lost 3 bases and J lost 0 bases. The CDR3 DNA reads TGTGCCAGTAGTATGGTGTCAGGGGGCTCATCTTTTCCCCCAACTAATGAAAAACTGTTTTTT. Translating gives CASSMVSGGSSFPPTNEKLFF.

The rearrangement links TRBV7-9 to TRBJ1-5; a weak D match, TRBD1 (5 bases). The germline gives CDR1 SEHNR, CDR2 FQNEAQ (reference sequence). The CDR3 totals 15 residues. V lost 4 bases, J lost 3 bases, and 13 bases lay in between. The CDR3 DNA sequence: TGTGCCAGCAGCTCCAGTCAGGGTATCAATCAGCCCCAGCATTTT. As protein: CASSSSQGINQPQHF.

The rearrangement joins TRBV15 to TRBJ2-3; D is unresolved. The CDR3 covers 12 residues. V was clipped by 1 base and J by 6 bases, with 5 bases between them. Germline V lookup: CDR1 LNHNV, CDR2 YYDKDF (reference sequence). DNA for the CDR3: TGTGCCACCAGCAGAGTCCAGGATACGCAGTATTTT. Amino acids: CATSRVQDTQYF. Full variable domain (remainder filled in from reference TRBV15 and TRBJ2-3): DAMVIQNPRYQVTQFGKPVTLSCSQTLNHNVMYWYQQKSSQAPKLLFHYYDKDFNNEADTPDNFQSRRPNTSFCFLDIRSPGLGDTAMYLCATSRVQDTQYFGPGTRLTVL.

The chain combines TRBV4-1 with TRBJ1-6; a weak D match, TRBD1 (6 bases). V dropped 0 bases and J dropped 2 bases, with 8 bases sitting between them. The CDR3 length is 16 residues. Germline lookup yields CDR1 MGHRA and CDR2 YSYEKL. The CDR3 DNA is TGCGCCAGCAGCCAAGATGGGACAACCTATAATTCACCCCTCCACTTT. It codes for CASSQDGTTYNSPLHF.

The chain is built from TRBV29-1 and TRBJ2-5, with 10 bases identical to TRBD1. Germline V gives CDR1 SQVTM, CDR2 ANQGSEA. This CDR3 contains 14 residues. V was pared by 4 bases and J by 7 bases, with 9 bases of the junction left unmatched. The chain's CDR3 is CSVGWTGGSGTQYF. CDR3 bases: TGCAGCGTTGGATGGACAGGGGGGTCAGGGACCCAGTACTTC.

This chain joins TRBV11-2 and TRBJ1-1, with 9 bases matching TRBD1. Germline V gene lookup returns CDR1 SGHAT and CDR2 FQNNGV. CDR3 length: 17 residues. With V trimmed by 2 bases and J by 1 base, 8 bases remained unmatched. This CDR3 reads CASSLLFGQGPNTEAFF. The CDR3 region has the DNA TGTGCCAGCAGCTTACTTTTTGGACAGGGGCCGAACACTGAAGCTTTCTTT.

The gene calls are TRBV5-1 and TRBJ1-4, with a tentative D call TRBD1 (5 bases). Trimming cost V 0 bases and J 8 bases, with 11 bases left between them. Germline loops: CDR1 SGHRS, CDR2 YFSETQ. The CDR3 has 14 residues. The CDR3 region has the DNA TGCGCCAGCAGCTTGGGGGGCGCGGTGGAAAAACTGTTTTTT. Residues: CASSLGGAVEKLFF.

The V call is TRBV11-3, the J call TRBJ2-1; possible D gene TRBD1, 6 bases. V lost 1 base and J 9 bases, leaving 10 bases between the germline ends. CDR1 and CDR2 from the germline V gene are SGHNT and YENEEA. The length of the CDR3 is 13 residues. The chain's CDR3 is CASSLGGRREQFF. CDR3 sequence (DNA): TGTGCCAGCAGCTTAGGGGGGCGTCGTGAGCAGTTCTTC.

The V and J genes are TRBV9 and TRBJ2-1; the match to TRBD2 covers 11 bases. CDR1 SGDLS and CDR2 YYNGEE come from the germline V gene. CDR3 size: 14 residues. V lost 7 bases, J lost 6 bases, and 6 bases stayed unmatched. The CDR3 region has the DNA TGTGCCAGCGGGGTTAGCGGGGGGGCCAATGAGCAGTTCTTC. Translation: CASGVSGGANEQFF.

This clone occurred once. The chain has TRBV6-5 and TRBJ1-5; D gene uncertain. The germline gives CDR1 MNHEY, CDR2 SVGAGI. The CDR3 runs 15 residues. The V gene lost 0 bases and the J gene lost 4 bases, with 10 bases spanning the gap. For the CDR3, the DNA is TGTGCCAGCAGTTACTCGGCGCCCGGGAATCAGCCCCAGCATTTT. This codes for CASSYSAPGNQPQHF.

This clone was recorded once. The DNA of the CDR3 is TGTGCCAGCAGCCCTCAGGGGAACCGGAACACCGGGGAGCTGTTTTTT. As protein: CASSPQGNRNTGELFF. The rearrangement joins TRBV7-2 to TRBJ2-2; a possible D gene is TRBD1 (6 bases). V lost 5 bases and J 1 base, leaving 14 bases between the germline ends. The CDR3 covers 16 residues. CDR1 SGHTA and CDR2 FQGNSA come from the germline V gene.